Sequencing of this T cell receptor beta chain was carried out in a study of blood T cell repertoires in COVID-19. Study-level background: T cells, B-cell-depleted T cells, or PBMCs provided the cDNA or gDNA that served as material.

Original analysis: Quantification of nucleated cells was approximated via reference gene primer amplification. TCRdb's table, derived via immunoSEQ multiplex PCR, lists solely in-frame clones and lacks some. V, J and clone size are those of that table, while D and trimming were read from the DNA. The sample shows fewer than 250,000 clones, 75% to 85% of them seen only once. Trimming removed 2 bases at V and 13 bases at J, with 14 bases between. CDR1 is SEHNR and CDR2 is FQNEAQ in the germline V gene (reference sequence). There are 13 residues in the CDR3. Cohort assignment relied on participant-reported clinical history.

This TCR was sampled from a woman in her forties or fifties with acute COVID-19. The chain has TRBV7-9 and TRBJ1-4; no firm D call. Sequenced material: PBMCs or T cells enriched from blood (not recorded which). The CDR3 reads CASSLLGASGLFF. The CDR3, as DNA: TGTGCCAGCAGCTTACTGGGCGCCAGCGGACTGTTTTTT.